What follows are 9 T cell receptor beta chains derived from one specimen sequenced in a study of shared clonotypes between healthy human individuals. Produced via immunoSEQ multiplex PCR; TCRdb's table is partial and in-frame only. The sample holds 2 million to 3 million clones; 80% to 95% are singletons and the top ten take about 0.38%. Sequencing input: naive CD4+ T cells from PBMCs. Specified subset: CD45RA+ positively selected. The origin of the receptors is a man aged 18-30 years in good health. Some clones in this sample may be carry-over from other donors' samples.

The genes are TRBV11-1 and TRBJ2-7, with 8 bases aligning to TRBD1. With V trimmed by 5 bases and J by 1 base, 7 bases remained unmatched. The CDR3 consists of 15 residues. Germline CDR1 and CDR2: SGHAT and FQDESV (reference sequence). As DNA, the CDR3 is TGTGCCAGCAGCAGTAATACAGGGGGATCCTACGAGCAGTACTTC. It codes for CASSSNTGGSYEQYF.

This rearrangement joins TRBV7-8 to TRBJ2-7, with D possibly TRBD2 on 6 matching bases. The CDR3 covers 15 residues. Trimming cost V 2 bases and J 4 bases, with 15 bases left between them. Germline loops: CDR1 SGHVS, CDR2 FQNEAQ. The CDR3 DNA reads TGTGCCAGCAGCTTAAGGGCCAGACTAGAATACGAGCAGTACTTC. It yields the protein CASSLRARLEYEQYF.

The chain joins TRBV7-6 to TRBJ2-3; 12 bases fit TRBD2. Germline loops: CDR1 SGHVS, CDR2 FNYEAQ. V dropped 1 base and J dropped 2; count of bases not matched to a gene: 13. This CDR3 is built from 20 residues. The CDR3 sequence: CASSLVIRTPSGRATDTQYF. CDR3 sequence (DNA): TGTGCCAGCAGCTTAGTTATCAGGACTCCTAGCGGGAGGGCCACAGATACGCAGTATTTT. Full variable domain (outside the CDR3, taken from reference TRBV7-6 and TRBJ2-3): GAGVSQSPRYKVTKRGQDVALRCDPISGHVSLYWYRQALGQGPEFLTYFNYEAQQDKSGLPNDRFSAERPEGSISTLTIQRTEQRDSAMYRCASSLVIRTPSGRATDTQYFGPGTRLTVL.

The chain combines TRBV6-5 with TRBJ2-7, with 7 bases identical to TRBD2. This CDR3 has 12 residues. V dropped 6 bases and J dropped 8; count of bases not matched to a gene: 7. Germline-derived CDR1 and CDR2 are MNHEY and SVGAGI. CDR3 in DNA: TGTGCCAGCAGCCCGACTAGCAGGCAGCAGTACTTC. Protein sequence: CASSPTSRQQYF.

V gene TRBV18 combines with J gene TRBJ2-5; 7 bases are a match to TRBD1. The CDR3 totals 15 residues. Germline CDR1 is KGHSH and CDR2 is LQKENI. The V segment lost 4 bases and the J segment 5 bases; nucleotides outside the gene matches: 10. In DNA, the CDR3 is TGTGCCAGCTCACTGCGACAGGGTGGATTGGAGACCCAGTACTTC. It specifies CASSLRQGGLETQYF.

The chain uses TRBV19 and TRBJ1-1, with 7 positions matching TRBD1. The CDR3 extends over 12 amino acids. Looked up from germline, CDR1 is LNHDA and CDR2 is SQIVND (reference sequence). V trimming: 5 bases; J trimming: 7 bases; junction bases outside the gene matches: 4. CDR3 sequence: CASSPRDSEAFF. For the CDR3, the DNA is TGTGCCAGTAGTCCCCGGGACAGTGAAGCTTTCTTT.

Written as DNA, the CDR3 is TGTGCCAGTAGTACCCTCAGGGACGGCTCCTACGAGCAGTACTTC. It yields the protein CASSTLRDGSYEQYF. J is TRBJ2-7 and V is TRBV19; D might be TRBD1 or TRBD2, each matching 5 bases. There are 15 residues in the CDR3. Trimming took 4 bases from V and 0 from J, leaving 13 bases between them. Per the germline V gene, CDR1 is LNHDA and CDR2 is SQIVND (reference sequence).

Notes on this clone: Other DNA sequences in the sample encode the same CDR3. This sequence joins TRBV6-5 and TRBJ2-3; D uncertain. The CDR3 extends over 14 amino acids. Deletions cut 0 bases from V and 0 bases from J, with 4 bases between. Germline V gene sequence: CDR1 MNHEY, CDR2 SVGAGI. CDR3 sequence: CASSYSFSTDTQYF. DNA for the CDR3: TGTGCCAGCAGTTACTCGTTCAGCACAGATACGCAGTATTTT.

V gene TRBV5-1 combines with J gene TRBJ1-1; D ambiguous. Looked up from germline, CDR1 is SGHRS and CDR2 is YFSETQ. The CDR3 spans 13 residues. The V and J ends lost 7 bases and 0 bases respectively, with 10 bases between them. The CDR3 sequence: CASRNSLNTEAFF. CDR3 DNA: TGCGCCAGCCGGAACAGCCTGAACACTGAAGCTTTCTTT. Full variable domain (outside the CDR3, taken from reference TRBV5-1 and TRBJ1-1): KAGVTQTPRYLIKTRGQQVTLSCSPISGHRSVSWYQQTPGQGLQFLFEYFSETQRNKGNFPGRFSGRQFSNSRSEMNVSTLELGDSALYLCASRNSLNTEAFFGQGTRLTVV.